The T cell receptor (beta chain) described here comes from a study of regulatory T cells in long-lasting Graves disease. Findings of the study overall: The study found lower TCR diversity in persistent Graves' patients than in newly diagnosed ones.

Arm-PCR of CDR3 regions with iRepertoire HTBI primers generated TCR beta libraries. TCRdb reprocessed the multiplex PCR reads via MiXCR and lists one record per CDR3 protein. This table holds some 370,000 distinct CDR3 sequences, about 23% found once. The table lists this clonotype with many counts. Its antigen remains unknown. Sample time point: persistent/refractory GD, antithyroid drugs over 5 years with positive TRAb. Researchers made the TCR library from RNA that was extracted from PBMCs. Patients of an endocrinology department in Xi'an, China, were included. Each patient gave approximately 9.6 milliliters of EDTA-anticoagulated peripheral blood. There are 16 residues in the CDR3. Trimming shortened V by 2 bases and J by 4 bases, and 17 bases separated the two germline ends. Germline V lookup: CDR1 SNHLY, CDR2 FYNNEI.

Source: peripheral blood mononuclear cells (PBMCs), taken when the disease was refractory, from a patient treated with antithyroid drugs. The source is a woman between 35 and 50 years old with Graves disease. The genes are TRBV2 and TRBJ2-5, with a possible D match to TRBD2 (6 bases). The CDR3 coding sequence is TGTGCCAGCAGTGAAAGTCGGGGCGGGGCCTTAGAGACCCAGTACTTC. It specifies CASSESRGGALETQYF.